This TCR beta chain stems from a study of Ad26.COV2.S vaccination and SARS-CoV-2 variants. Data came from immunoSEQ multiplex PCR; TCRdb stores just in-frame clones and leaves some out. The table has more than 150,000 clones, around 88% seen once. Concerning this clone: Antigen unknown.

Findings and limits, study-wide: Researchers cautioned that TCR breadth and depth analyses may have underestimated total T cell responses.

Trimming took off 1 base at V and 6 bases at J, with 3 bases between the two ends. This CDR3 has 12 amino acids. Germline V gives CDR1 LGHNA, CDR2 YNFKEQ. The genes are TRBV4-2 and TRBJ2-2, with D unclear. The starting material was peripheral blood, obtained after recovery from COVID-19. This TCR was recovered from a human donor who had recovered from COVID-19. Here the CDR3 DNA reads TGTGCCAGCAGCCAAGTCCCCGGGGAGCTGTTTTTT. This translates into CASSQVPGELFF.